This TCR beta chain comes out of a study of T cell responses to AZD1222 COVID-19 vaccine. Measured with immunoSEQ multiplex PCR; TCRdb has only the in-frame clones, and not every one. The table shows 95,000 to 100,000 clones, with roughly 86% occurring only once. Study findings and constraints: Per reports, nearly half of all spike-specific TCRs target regions that are unmutated in variants. Donors in the cohort were predominantly white British and more often female, and clonal diversity was possibly underestimated. At study baseline, merely several AZD1222 recipients were seropositive. Scientists sampled the repertoires only once the peak T cell response had passed.

The CDR3 has 14 amino acids. CDR1 and CDR2 (germline): SGHRS, YFSETQ. With 0 bases clipped from V and 4 bases from J, the junction kept 3 bases outside the gene matches. Concerning this clone itself: Its antigen is currently unknown.

The sample here was peripheral blood, taken 28 days after the second AZD1222 dose. This TCR was sampled from an adult who received the AZD1222 COVID-19 vaccine. The chain has TRBV5-1 and TRBJ2-7, with TRBD2 matching 8 bases. The CDR3 reads CASSLVSGAYEQYF. For the CDR3, the DNA is TGCGCCAGCAGCTTGGTTAGCGGGGCTTACGAGCAGTACTTC.